These 16 T cell receptor beta chains originate from one sample sequenced in a study of beta chain features in type 1 diabetes. Broader study findings: A moderate, significant TCRB CDR3 shortening appeared in type 1 diabetes across four CD4+ subsets.

Their antigens remain unidentified. Expressed TCRB transcripts were sequenced after all isolated RNA was converted to cDNA. The assay was immunoSEQ multiplex PCR, and TCRdb's table has in-frame clones only and misses some. The sample shows around 260,000 clones, roughly 21% of them seen only once. Sequenced: naive CD4+ T cells from blood. All receptors come from a woman between 40 and 55 years old with type 1 diabetes.

The chain couples TRBV29-1 to TRBJ1-2; no reliable D call. CDR3 size: 12 residues. Per the germline V gene, CDR1 is SQVTM and CDR2 is ANQGSEA. With 3 bases removed from V and 6 bases from J, the gap between germline ends came to 11 bases. CDR3 protein: CSVEADSDGYTF. The CDR3 DNA follows: TGCAGCGTTGAGGCGGACTCCGATGGCTACACCTTC. The complete variable domain, with remaining parts taken from reference TRBV29-1 and TRBJ1-2, reads SAVISQKPSRDICQRGTSLTIQCQVDSQVTMMFWYRQQPGQSLTLIATANQGSEATYESGFVIDKFPISRPNLTFSTLTVSNMSPEDSSIYLCSVEADSDGYTFGSGTRLTVV.

The sample holds a few counts of this clone. The rearrangement links TRBV5-1 to TRBJ2-7; maybe TRBD1 (6 bases). CDR3 length: 15 amino acids. V shed 4 bases and J shed 2 bases, with 16 bases lying between them. The germline gives CDR1 SGHRS, CDR2 YFSETQ. CDR3 DNA sequence: TGCGCCAGCAGCGATACATCAGGGGCCCCCTACGAGCAGTACTTC. This encodes CASSDTSGAPYEQYF.

This rearrangement joins TRBV19 to TRBJ1-5; D unclear. Germline-derived CDR1 and CDR2 are LNHDA and SQIVND (reference sequence). This CDR3 contains 10 residues. The V end lost 8 bases, the J end lost 7 bases, and 6 bases lay between the germline ends. In nucleotides, the CDR3 is TGTGCCAGTGGTGGCCAGCCCCAGCATTTT. Amino acids: CASGGQPQHF.

The V call is TRBV7-2, the J call TRBJ1-1; D is ambiguous. V shed 5 bases and J shed 0 bases, with 13 bases lying between them. The V gene's germline CDR1 is SGHTA and CDR2 FQGNSA. The CDR3 loop spans 15 amino acids. The CDR3 sequence: CASSLWEALNTEAFF. The DNA of the CDR3 is TGTGCCAGCAGCCTATGGGAGGCCTTGAACACTGAAGCTTTCTTT.

This clone was seen more than once but under ten times. The V call is TRBV7-2, the J call TRBJ2-7; 10 positions match TRBD2. CDR1 and CDR2 (germline): SGHTA, FQGNSA. Germline trimming cut 1 base from V and 1 base from J; bases unmatched to any gene: 4. The CDR3 extends over 16 amino acids. DNA of the CDR3: TGTGCCAGCAGCTTAGAGGCACTAGCGGGATCCTACGAGCAGTACTTC. The encoded protein is CASSLEALAGSYEQYF. Full variable domain (rest looked up from reference TRBV7-2 and TRBJ2-7): GAGVSQSPSNKVTEKGKDVELRCDPISGHTALYWYRQSLGQGLEFLIYFQGNSAPDKSGLPSDRFSAERTGGSVSTLTIQRTQQEDSAVYLCASSLEALAGSYEQYFGPGTRLTVT.

The chain joins TRBV14 to TRBJ2-1; 7 nucleotides match TRBD2. The CDR3 totals 12 residues. Germline CDR1 and CDR2: SGHDN and FVKESK. The ends lost 1 base at V and 10 bases at J; junction bases unmatched: 1. The CDR3 here is CASSQGRGEQFF. CDR3 in DNA: TGTGCCAGCAGCCAAGGGCGGGGGGAGCAGTTCTTC.

This clone has only a few counts. This chain joins TRBV11-2 and TRBJ2-7, with D uncertain. Trimming took 1 base from V and 1 from J, leaving 11 bases between them. Per germline, CDR1 SGHAT and CDR2 FQNNGV. This CDR3 region has 15 residues. This CDR3 reads CASSLALIRSYEQYF. CDR3 in DNA: TGTGCCAGCAGCTTAGCCTTAATCAGGTCCTACGAGCAGTACTTC.

This clone was detected a few times. The chain couples TRBV7-2 to TRBJ2-4, with a possible D match to TRBD1 (6 bases). This CDR3 has 14 residues. Trimming took 5 bases from V and 1 from J, leaving 9 bases between them. Germline CDR1 reads SGHTA; CDR2 reads FQGNSA. CDR3 region: CASSLDRAKNIQYF. CDR3 sequence (DNA): TGTGCCAGCAGCCTCGACAGGGCCAAAAACATTCAGTACTTC.

This clone was observed a handful of times. The chain couples TRBV28 to TRBJ1-2; 7 bases are a match to TRBD1. The CDR3 spans 20 residues. Trimming at V came to 6 bases and at J to 4 bases, leaving 26 bases not matched to a gene. Germline lookup yields CDR1 MDHEN and CDR2 SYDVKM. CDR3 amino acids: CASSSPLGAGGLRWSYGYTF. The CDR3 coding sequence is TGTGCCAGCAGCTCCCCATTGGGAGCAGGGGGACTGCGGTGGAGCTATGGCTACACCTTC.

This clone was detected only a few times. The V call is TRBV5-1, the J call TRBJ2-2; 8 positions agree with TRBD2. There are 15 residues in the CDR3. Germline CDR1 and CDR2: SGHRS and YFSETQ. V shed 4 bases, J shed 3 bases, and the junction held 5 bases outside the gene matches. The CDR3 reads CASSRRRGDTGELFF. CDR3 coding DNA: TGCGCCAGCAGCCGAAGGCGGGGGGACACCGGGGAGCTGTTTTTT.

This sequence joins TRBV4-3 and TRBJ1-6; 9 bases agree with TRBD1. This CDR3 region has 15 residues. The V gene end was trimmed by 4 bases and the J gene end by 5 bases; junction bases not matched to a gene: 3. Germline CDR1 reads LGHNA; CDR2 reads YSLEER. The CDR3 here is CASSRRQGDNSPLHF. Here the CDR3 DNA reads TGCGCCAGCAGCCGACGACAGGGGGATAATTCACCCCTCCACTTT.

The sample holds a few counts of this clone. The V gene is TRBV13, the J gene TRBJ2-2; D is ambiguous. The ends were cut back, 7 bases at V and 7 bases at J, with 19 bases in the middle. Germline V gives CDR1 PRHDT, CDR2 FYEKMQ (reference sequence). The CDR3 runs to 15 residues. CDR3 sequence reads: CASMRREVRGGELFF. The CDR3 DNA reads as TGTGCCAGCATGCGGCGAGAGGTTAGAGGCGGGGAGCTGTTTTTT.

This clone was picked up a small number of times. The chain recombines TRBV18 with TRBJ2-4; no reliable D call. Trimming cost V 2 bases and J 1 base, with 3 bases left between them. The CDR3 contains 13 residues. The V gene's germline CDR1 is KGHSH and CDR2 LQKENI. CDR3 nucleotide sequence: TGTGCCAGCTCACCAGGCGCCAAAAACATTCAGTACTTC. This gives the protein CASSPGAKNIQYF. Full variable domain (missing parts from reference TRBV18 and TRBJ2-4): NAGVMQNPRHLVRRRGQEARLRCSPMKGHSHVYWYRQLPEEGLKFMVYLQKENIIDESGMPKERFSAEFPKEGPSILRIQQVVRGDSAAYFCASSPGAKNIQYFGAGTRLSVL.

As DNA, the CDR3 is TGTGCCAGTAGTCCCCGGGGGAGCGGGAGTCTCTACAATGAGCAGTTCTTC. Its protein product is CASSPRGSGSLYNEQFF. The rearrangement joins TRBV19 to TRBJ2-1; 8 bases agree with TRBD2. CDR1 is LNHDA, CDR2 SQIVND, per germline (reference sequence). V trimming: 5 bases; J trimming: 3 bases; junction bases outside the gene matches: 12. The CDR3 is 17 residues long.

In its sample, this clone was seen a few times. The chain is built from TRBV9 and TRBJ2-3, with TRBD2 matching over 8 bases. From germline, CDR1 is SGDLS and CDR2 YYNGEE. CDR3 length: 16 amino acids. V shed 4 bases, J shed 2 bases, and the junction held 9 bases outside the gene matches. DNA for the CDR3: TGTGCCAGCAGCCGGAGCGGGGGATCCCTCACAGATACGCAGTATTTT. The encoded protein is CASSRSGGSLTDTQYF.

A few counts support this clone. In nucleotides, the CDR3 is TGCAGCGTTGACGCCGGACAGGGGGCCTTTGGCGGGGAGCTGTTTTTT. Translated, it gives CSVDAGQGAFGGELFF. The chain has TRBV29-1 and TRBJ2-2, with 11 nucleotides matching TRBD1. In germline, CDR1 is SQVTM, CDR2 ANQGSEA. The CDR3 has 16 amino acids. Trimming removed 3 bases from V and 7 bases from J; junction bases left unmatched: 10.